The clone carrying this T cell receptor (beta chain) was detected many times. The antigen is undetermined. TCR beta CDR3 regions were amplified from RNA. When the TCR CDR3 underwent first-round RT-PCR, the HTBI primer set was used. A single record per CDR3 protein comes from TCRdb applying MiXCR to the multiplex PCR reads. The sample lists approximately 520,000 distinct CDR3 sequences; roughly a quarter were seen once. The entry originates in a study of T cells in Graves' hyperthyroidism and ophthalmopathy. The V end lost 4 bases, the J end lost 3 bases, and 9 bases lay between the germline ends. Germline V gene data show CDR1 as SNHLY and CDR2 as FYNNEI. The CDR3 is 13 amino acids. Study findings and constraints: Ophthalmopathy and stable hyperthyroidism were separated by a 13 V-J model. It was a median approximately 6.9 months before onset that the model predicted ophthalmopathy.

What was sequenced was blood. The origin of this receptor is a young woman with Graves' ophthalmopathy. This chain links TRBV2 with TRBJ1-2; tentative D call: TRBD1 (5 bases). The CDR3 reads CASSGQGDYGYTF. CDR3 in DNA: TGTGCCAGCAGTGGGCAGGGCGACTATGGCTACACCTTC.